Listed below are T cell receptor beta chains from one sample, sequenced in a study of T cell therapy after organ transplantation. These TCRs are of unknown antigen specificity. Data came from immunoSEQ multiplex PCR; TCRdb stores just in-frame clones and leaves some out. The table shows approximately 22,000 clones, with about 83% occurring only once. This specimen was CD8+ T cells from blood, taken after autologous CMV-specific T cell therapy. The receptors come from a human patient who had received a solid organ transplant and had CMV disease. Some of these T cells may belong to the graft donor. CDR3s include the opening cysteine and the closing phenylalanine or tryptophan. The D gene is left open where the match is weak. Clone size is stated in some rows and not others, as once, few, many or a class when expanded.

cdr3_aa	cdr3_nt	d_call	clone_size	v_call	j_call
CASSELEGAGEKLFF	TGTGCCAGCAGTGAACTCGAGGGAGCGGGTGAAAAACTGTTTTTT	.	.	TRBV6-1	TRBJ1-4
CASSPHYPDTQYF	TGTGCCAGCAGTCCTCACTACCCGGATACGCAGTATTTT	.	.	TRBV25-1	TRBJ2-3
CASSPRGGLTYEQYF	TGTGCTAGCTCACCACGTGGAGGATTGACCTACGAGCAGTACTTC	.	.	TRBV18	TRBJ2-7
CAISTAMNTEAFF	TGTGCCATCTCGACAGCTATGAACACTGAAGCTTTCTTT	.	few	TRBV15	TRBJ1-1
CASSRTGYLAKNIQYF	TGTGCCAGTAGCCGGACAGGTTATTTAGCCAAAAACATTCAGTACTTC	TRBD1	.	TRBV19	TRBJ2-4
CASSPYYEQYF	TGTGCCAGCTCACCGTACTACGAGCAGTACTTC	.	.	TRBV18	TRBJ2-7
CAITKGQGDYNSPLHF	TGTGCCATCACAAAGGGACAGGGGGATTATAATTCACCCCTCCACTTT	TRBD1	.	TRBV10-3	TRBJ1-6
CASSSTQSEQYF	TGTGCCAGCAGCTCGACTCAAAGCGAGCAGTACTTC	.	.	TRBV4-2	TRBJ2-7
CASSGQGQNEQFF	TGCGCCAGCTCGGGACAGGGACAGAATGAGCAGTTCTTC	TRBD1	.	TRBV4-3	TRBJ2-1
CASSPGLAGGYTF	TGTGCCAGCAGTCCAGGATTAGCTGGGGGCTACACCTTC	.	.	TRBV27	TRBJ1-2
CASSLDDIPGANVLTF	TGTGCCAGCAGCTTAGACGACATCCCTGGGGCCAACGTCCTGACTTTC	.	.	TRBV7-8	TRBJ2-6
CAWSPQSYGQYF	TGTGCCTGGAGTCCACAATCATACGGGCAGTACTTC	.	.	TRBV30	TRBJ2-7
CASSYAYSVARYGYTF	TGTGCCAGCAGTTACGCATATTCCGTGGCCCGTTATGGCTACACCTTC	.	.	TRBV6-6	TRBJ1-2
CASSVATTVNTEAFF	TGTGCCAGCAGCGTCGCTACGACAGTGAACACTGAAGCTTTCTTT	.	.	TRBV9	TRBJ1-1
CASSPQRGGNTIYF	TGTGCCAGCAGCCCCCAACGGGGCGGAAACACCATATATTTT	.	.	TRBV9	TRBJ1-3
CSAPRLEQFF	TGCAGTGCTCCTCGTTTGGAGCAGTTCTTC	.	.	TRBV20-1	TRBJ2-1
CASSMGQGVYEQYF	TGTGCCAGTAGTATGGGGCAGGGTGTCTACGAGCAGTACTTC	.	.	TRBV19	TRBJ2-7
CASSVSSGPSYEQYF	TGTGCCAGCAGCGTGTCTAGCGGGCCCTCCTACGAGCAGTACTTC	TRBD2	.	TRBV9	TRBJ2-7
CASSVQGYEQYF	TGTGCCAGCAGTGTTCAGGGCTACGAGCAGTACTTC	.	.	TRBV25-1	TRBJ2-7
CASSLLQIQETQYF	TGTGCCAGCAGCTTACTACAGATCCAAGAGACCCAGTACTTC	.	.	TRBV11-1	TRBJ2-5
CASSAWTSPTDTQYF	TGTGCCAGCAGCGCGTGGACTAGCCCCACAGATACGCAGTATTTT	TRBD2	.	TRBV9	TRBJ2-3
CASSLGPDYEQYF	TGTGCCAGCAGCTTAGGGCCGGATTACGAGCAGTACTTC	.	.	TRBV11-2	TRBJ2-7
CASMRDRTAYGYTF	TGTGCCAGCATGAGGGACCGGACAGCCTATGGCTACACCTTC	.	.	TRBV28	TRBJ1-2
CATPFPDSVTDTQYF	TGTGCCACCCCCTTCCCGGATAGCGTCACAGATACGCAGTATTTT	.	.	TRBV7-9	TRBJ2-3
CASKRASGILDDEQYF	TGTGCCAGCAAGAGGGCTAGCGGGATCCTCGACGACGAGCAGTACTTC	TRBD2	.	TRBV2	TRBJ2-7
CASRKDHYEQYF	TGTGCCAGCAGGAAGGATCACTACGAGCAGTACTTC	.	.	TRBV27	TRBJ2-7
CASSLRGRAEAFF	TGTGCCAGCAGCTTGAGGGGGCGGGCTGAAGCTTTCTTT	TRBD1	.	TRBV7-9	TRBJ1-1
CASSDQAGGSTDTQYF	TGTGCCAGCAGTGACCAGGCGGGGGGAAGCACAGATACGCAGTATTTT	TRBD2	.	TRBV6-4	TRBJ2-3
CASSLGTYEQYF	TGTGCCAGCAGCTTGGGCACCTACGAGCAGTACTTC	.	once	TRBV5-5	TRBJ2-7
CASSQYLAGVHEQYF	TGCGCCAGCAGCCAATATCTAGCGGGAGTGCACGAGCAGTACTTC	TRBD2	.	TRBV4-3	TRBJ2-7
CASSMALHQPQHF	TGTGCCAGTAGTATGGCCCTTCATCAGCCCCAGCATTTT	.	.	TRBV19	TRBJ1-5
CASSLGQNSNQPQHF	TGTGCCAGCAGCTTGGGACAAAATAGCAATCAGCCCCAGCATTTT	.	few	TRBV5-8	TRBJ1-5
CASSHRQGASEKLFF	TGTGCCAGCAGTCACCGACAGGGGGCGTCTGAAAAACTGTTTTTT	TRBD1	.	TRBV28	TRBJ1-4
CASSQSSYEQYF	TGTGCCAGCAGCCAGAGCTCCTACGAGCAGTACTTC	.	.	TRBV13	TRBJ2-7
CASSQEGAFF	TGTGCCAGCAGCCAAGAAGGAGCTTTCTTT	.	.	TRBV4-2	TRBJ1-1
CASSLGQGTSYEQYF	TGCGCCAGCAGCTTGGGACAGGGGACGTCCTACGAGCAGTACTTC	TRBD1	.	TRBV5-1	TRBJ2-7
CASSIGLAGGPSNEQFF	TGTGCCAGTAGTATCGGGCTAGCGGGGGGGCCCTCCAATGAGCAGTTCTTC	TRBD2	.	TRBV19	TRBJ2-1
CASTRPIGRSEAFF	TGTGCCAGTACTAGGCCTATCGGACGGAGTGAAGCTTTCTTT	.	.	TRBV19	TRBJ1-1
CASSYGPNTEAFF	TGTGCCAGCAGCTACGGACCCAACACTGAAGCTTTCTTT	.	.	TRBV5-5	TRBJ1-1
CASSSLTGFGGYTF	TGTGCCAGCAGCTCTCTCACGGGATTCGGTGGCTACACCTTC	.	once	TRBV11-2	TRBJ1-2
CASSFRGVSPLHF	TGTGCCAGCAGCTTCCGCGGGGTCTCACCCCTCCACTTT	.	.	TRBV5-5	TRBJ1-6
CAISDSVGSNQPQHF	TGTGCCATCAGTGACTCTGTGGGAAGCAATCAGCCCCAGCATTTT	.	.	TRBV10-3	TRBJ1-5
CASSLSSGMNTEAFF	TGTGCCAGCAGCTTGTCGTCAGGCATGAACACTGAAGCTTTCTTT	.	once	TRBV5-8	TRBJ1-1
CASTFGIRPMTEAFF	TGTGCCAGCACCTTCGGTATTCGGCCTATGACTGAAGCTTTCTTT	.	once	TRBV7-9	TRBJ1-1
CASSMGQSNEQYF	TGTGCCAGCTCAATGGGGCAAAGTAACGAGCAGTACTTC	.	.	TRBV27	TRBJ2-7
CASTTGSSYNEQFF	TGTGCCAGCACCACAGGGTCCTCCTACAATGAGCAGTTCTTC	.	.	TRBV5-6	TRBJ2-1
CAITTGSYNEQFF	TGTGCCATCACAACGGGATCCTACAATGAGCAGTTCTTC	.	.	TRBV2	TRBJ2-1
CASSGWGNDGYTF	TGTGCCAGCAGTGGGTGGGGAAACGATGGCTACACCTTC	.	once	TRBV2	TRBJ1-2
CASSTSGGTDTQYF	TGTGCCAGCAGCACAAGCGGAGGCACAGATACGCAGTATTTT	.	.	TRBV7-9	TRBJ2-3
CASSLESYGQPQHF	TGTGCCAGCAGTTTGGAGTCTTATGGTCAGCCCCAGCATTTT	.	few	TRBV28	TRBJ1-5
CASSRSGGQPQHF	TGTGCCAGCAGTCGTTCCGGGGGGCAGCCCCAGCATTTT	.	.	TRBV25-1	TRBJ1-5
CASSWAGTGNTGELFF	TGTGCCAGCAGTTGGGCCGGGACAGGGAACACCGGGGAGCTGTTTTTT	TRBD1	medium-sized	TRBV6-5	TRBJ2-2